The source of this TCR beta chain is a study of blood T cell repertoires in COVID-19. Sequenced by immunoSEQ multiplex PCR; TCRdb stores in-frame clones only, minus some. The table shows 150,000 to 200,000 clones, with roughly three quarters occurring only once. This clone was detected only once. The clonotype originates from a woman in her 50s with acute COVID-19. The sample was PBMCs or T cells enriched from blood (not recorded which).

Here the CDR3 DNA reads TGCGCCAGCAGCTGGGGACCAGCGGGAGAGACCCAGTACTTC. Translating it yields CASSWGPAGETQYF. The rearrangement links TRBV5-1 to TRBJ2-5, with a tentative D call TRBD2 (6 bases). Germline values: CDR1 SGHRS, CDR2 YFSETQ. The CDR3 spans 14 residues. The V and J ends lost 3 bases and 4 bases respectively, with 13 bases between them.